A selection of T cell receptor beta chains follows, all from one sample in a study of OX40 agonist ivuxolimab in advanced cancers. Assay used: immunoSEQ multiplex PCR; TCRdb lists only in-frame clones, some missing. The sample carries 50,000 to 60,000 clones, about 86% recorded once. Specimen: CD4+ or CD8+ T cells sorted from blood, collected in a trial of the OX40 agonist ivuxolimab. All receptors come from an adult with an advanced solid tumor such as melanoma, head and neck, liver or kidney cancer. CDR3s include the opening cysteine and the closing phenylalanine or tryptophan. A D gene is named only where the DNA matches it firmly. Size values are once, few and many counts, or a class for expanded clones, and some rows have none.

clone_size,d_call,v_call,cdr3_length,j_call,cdr3_aa,cdr3_nt
once,TRBD1,TRBV6-6,12,TRBJ2-7,CASSSGTEIQYF,TGTGCCAGCAGTTCAGGGACAGAAATCCAGTACTTC
-,TRBD2,TRBV9,16,TRBJ2-1,CASSVEVAGVRGEQFF,TGTGCCAGCAGCGTAGAGGTAGCGGGAGTTCGGGGTGAGCAGTTCTTC
-,TRBD2,TRBV4-1,16,TRBJ2-5,CASSQATGGLQETQYF,TGCGCCAGCAGCCAAGCTACGGGAGGTCTACAAGAGACCCAGTACTTC
-,TRBD1,TRBV2,15,TRBJ1-6,CASSERTGADSPLHF,TGTGCCAGCAGTGAAAGGACAGGGGCGGATTCACCCCTCCACTTT
-,TRBD1,TRBV28,14,TRBJ2-5,CASSGRGQLETQYF,TGTGCCAGCAGTGGAAGGGGGCAGTTGGAGACCCAGTACTTC
-,-,TRBV27,16,TRBJ2-1,CASSLRGNSVLDEQFF,TGTGCCAGCAGTTTGCGGGGTAATAGTGTTCTCGATGAGCAGTTCTTC
-,-,TRBV28,15,TRBJ1-4,CASTPGGPLNEKLFF,TGTGCCAGCACGCCTGGCGGTCCTCTAAATGAAAAACTGTTTTTT
-,-,TRBV18,18,TRBJ2-6,CASSPPELGASGANVLTF,TGTGCCAGCTCACCACCGGAGTTGGGGGCTTCTGGGGCCAACGTCCTGACTTTC
-,-,TRBV15,14,TRBJ2-7,CATSRGQESYEQYF,TGTGCCACCAGCAGAGGACAGGAGAGCTACGAGCAGTACTTC
-,TRBD1,TRBV6-1,13,TRBJ1-2,CASGWDRGQGYTF,TGTGCCAGCGGTTGGGACAGGGGGCAAGGCTACACCTTC
-,-,TRBV28,11,TRBJ2-7,CASSLQYEQYF,TGTGCCAGCAGTCTCCAATACGAGCAGTACTTC
-,TRBD2,TRBV11-2,16,TRBJ2-7,CASSFQGLAGVREQYF,TGTGCCAGCAGCTTCCAGGGACTAGCGGGAGTGAGGGAGCAGTACTTC
-,-,TRBV7-8,12,TRBJ2-5,CASSFDRLTQYF,TGTGCCAGCAGCTTTGACAGACTGACCCAGTACTTC
-,-,TRBV5-1,15,TRBJ2-5,CASSFYTTLRETQYF,TGCGCCAGCAGCTTTTACACCACGCTCAGGGAGACCCAGTACTTC
-,-,TRBV6-1,14,TRBJ2-7,CASSELKGTGEQYF,TGTGCCAGCAGTGAATTGAAGGGAACGGGGGAGCAGTACTTC
-,TRBD2,TRBV19,13,TRBJ2-7,CASSRTSSYEQYF,TGTGCCAGTAGCAGGACTAGCTCCTACGAGCAGTACTTC
-,-,TRBV28,14,TRBJ1-4,CASSMTGGGEKLFF,TGTGCCAGCAGCATGACAGGAGGAGGAGAAAAACTGTTTTTT
-,-,TRBV6-1,15,TRBJ1-5,CASSPKGNSNQPQHF,TGTGCCAGCAGTCCTAAAGGGAATAGCAATCAGCCCCAGCATTTT
-,-,TRBV11-3,14,TRBJ2-5,CASSLGNSQETQYF,TGTGCCAGCAGCTTAGGTAACAGCCAAGAGACCCAGTACTTC
once,TRBD2,TRBV9,16,TRBJ2-1,CASSVFGLAGGNEQFF,TGTGCCAGCAGCGTTTTCGGACTAGCGGGAGGGAATGAGCAGTTCTTC
once,TRBD1,TRBV6-5,15,TRBJ2-7,CASRGRDRGSHEQYF,TGTGCCAGCAGAGGACGGGACAGGGGGTCCCACGAGCAGTACTTC
-,-,TRBV19,17,TRBJ1-5,CASSTSNWQGMHQPQHF,TGTGCCAGTAGTACATCCAATTGGCAGGGGATGCATCAGCCCCAGCATTTT
-,TRBD2,TRBV19,15,TRBJ2-7,CASESRTSGNYEQYF,TGTGCCAGCGAAAGTAGGACTAGCGGTAACTACGAGCAGTACTTC